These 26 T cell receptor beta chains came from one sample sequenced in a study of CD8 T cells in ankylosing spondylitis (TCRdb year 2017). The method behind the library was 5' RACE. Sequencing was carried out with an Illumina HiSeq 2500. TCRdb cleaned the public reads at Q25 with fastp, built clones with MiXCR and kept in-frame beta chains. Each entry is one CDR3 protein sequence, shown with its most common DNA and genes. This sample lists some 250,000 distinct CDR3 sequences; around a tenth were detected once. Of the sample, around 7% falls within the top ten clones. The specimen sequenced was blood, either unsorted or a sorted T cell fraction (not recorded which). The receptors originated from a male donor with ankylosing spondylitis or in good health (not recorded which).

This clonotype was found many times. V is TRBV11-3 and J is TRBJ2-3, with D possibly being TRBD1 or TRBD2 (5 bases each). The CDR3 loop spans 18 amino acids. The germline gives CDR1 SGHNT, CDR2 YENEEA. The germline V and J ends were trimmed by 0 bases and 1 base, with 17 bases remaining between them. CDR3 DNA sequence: TGTGCCAGCAGCTTAGAGTGGGGGTTAGGAGCGGGCACAGATACGCAGTATTTT. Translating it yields CASSLEWGLGAGTDTQYF. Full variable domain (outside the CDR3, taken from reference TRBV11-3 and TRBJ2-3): EAGVVQSPRYKIIEKKQPVAFWCNPISGHNTLYWYLQNLGQGPELLIRYENEEAVDDSQLPKDRFSAERLKGVDSTLKIQPAELGDSAVYLCASSLEWGLGAGTDTQYFGPGTRLTVL.

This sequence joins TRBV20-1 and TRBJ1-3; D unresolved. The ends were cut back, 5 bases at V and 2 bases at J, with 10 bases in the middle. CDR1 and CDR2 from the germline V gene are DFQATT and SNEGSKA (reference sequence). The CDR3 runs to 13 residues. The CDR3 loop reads CSAVDKTGNTIYF. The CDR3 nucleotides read TGCAGTGCTGTCGACAAAACTGGAAACACCATATATTTT.

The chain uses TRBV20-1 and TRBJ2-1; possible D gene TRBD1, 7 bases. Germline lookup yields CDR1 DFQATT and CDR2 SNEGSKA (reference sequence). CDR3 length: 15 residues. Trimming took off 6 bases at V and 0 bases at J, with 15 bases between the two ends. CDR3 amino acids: CSAVQGRSSYNEQFF. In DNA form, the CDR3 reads TGCAGTGCGGTACAGGGGAGGAGCTCCTACAATGAGCAGTTCTTC.

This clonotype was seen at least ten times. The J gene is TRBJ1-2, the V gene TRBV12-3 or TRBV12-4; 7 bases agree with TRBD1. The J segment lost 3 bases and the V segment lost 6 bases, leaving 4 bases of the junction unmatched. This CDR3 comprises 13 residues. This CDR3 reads CASRPDRDYGYTF. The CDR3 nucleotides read TGTGCCAGCAGGCCCGACAGGGACTATGGCTACACCTTC.

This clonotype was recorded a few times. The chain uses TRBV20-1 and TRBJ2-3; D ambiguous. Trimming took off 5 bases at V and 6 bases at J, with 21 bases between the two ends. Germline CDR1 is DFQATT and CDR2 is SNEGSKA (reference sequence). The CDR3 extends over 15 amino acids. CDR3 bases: TGCAGTGCTCCTCGTAAATCCCACCTTAAGGATACGCAGTATTTT. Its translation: CSAPRKSHLKDTQYF.

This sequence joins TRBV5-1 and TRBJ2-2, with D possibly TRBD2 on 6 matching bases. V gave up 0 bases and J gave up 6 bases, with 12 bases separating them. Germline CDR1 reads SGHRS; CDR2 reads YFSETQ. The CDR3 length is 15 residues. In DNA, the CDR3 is TGCGCCAGCAGCTTGGTGACTAGTGGACCCGGGGAGCTGTTTTTT. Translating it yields CASSLVTSGPGELFF.

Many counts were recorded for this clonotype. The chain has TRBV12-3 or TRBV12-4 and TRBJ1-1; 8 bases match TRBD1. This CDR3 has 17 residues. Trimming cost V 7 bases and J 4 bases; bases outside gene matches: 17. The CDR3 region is CASTPFGRGRGGTEAFF. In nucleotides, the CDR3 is TGTGCCAGCACCCCTTTCGGCAGGGGGCGGGGGGGCACTGAAGCTTTCTTT.

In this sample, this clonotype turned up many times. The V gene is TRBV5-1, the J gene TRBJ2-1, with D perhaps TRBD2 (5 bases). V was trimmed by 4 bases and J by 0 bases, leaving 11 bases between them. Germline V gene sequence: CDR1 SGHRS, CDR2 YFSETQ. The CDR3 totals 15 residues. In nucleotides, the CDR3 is TGCGCCAGCAGCGGTTATGAGGGCTCCTACAATGAGCAGTTCTTC. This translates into CASSGYEGSYNEQFF.

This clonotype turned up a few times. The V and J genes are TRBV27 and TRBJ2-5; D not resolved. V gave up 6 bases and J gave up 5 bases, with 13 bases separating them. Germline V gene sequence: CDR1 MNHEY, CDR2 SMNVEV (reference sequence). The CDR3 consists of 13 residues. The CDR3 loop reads CASSHNFGETQYF. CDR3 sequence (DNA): TGTGCCAGCAGCCATAACTTCGGGGAGACCCAGTACTTC.

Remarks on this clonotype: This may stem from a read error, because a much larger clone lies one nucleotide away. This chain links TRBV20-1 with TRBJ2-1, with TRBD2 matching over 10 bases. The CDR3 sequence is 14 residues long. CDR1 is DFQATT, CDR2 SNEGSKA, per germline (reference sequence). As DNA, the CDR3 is TGCAATGCCCAACTAGCGGGGTCCTACAATGAGCAGTTCTTC. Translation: CNAQLAGSYNEQFF.

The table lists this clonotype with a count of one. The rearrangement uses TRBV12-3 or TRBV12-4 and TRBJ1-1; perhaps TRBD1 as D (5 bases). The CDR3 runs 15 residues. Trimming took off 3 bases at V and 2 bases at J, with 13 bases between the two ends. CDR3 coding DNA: TGTGCCAGCAGTTTGGGGCAGACCAAAAACACTGAAGCTTTCTTT. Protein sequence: CASSLGQTKNTEAFF.

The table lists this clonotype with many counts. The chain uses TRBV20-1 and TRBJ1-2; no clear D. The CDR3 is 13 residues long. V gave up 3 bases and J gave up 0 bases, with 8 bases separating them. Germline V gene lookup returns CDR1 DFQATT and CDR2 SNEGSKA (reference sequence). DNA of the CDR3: TGCAGTGCTAGGGAGGTCTCTAACTATGGCTACACCTTC. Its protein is CSAREVSNYGYTF.

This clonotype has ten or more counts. The CDR3 here is CASTDGGPHEQFF. The CDR3 nucleotides read TGTGCCAGCACCGATGGGGGGCCCCACGAGCAGTTCTTC. The chain links TRBV25-1 to TRBJ2-1; either TRBD1 or TRBD2 may fit D (6 bases each). CDR1 and CDR2 from the germline V gene are MGHDK and SYGVNS. The CDR3 has 13 residues. Trimming took 7 bases from V and 10 from J, leaving 17 bases between them.

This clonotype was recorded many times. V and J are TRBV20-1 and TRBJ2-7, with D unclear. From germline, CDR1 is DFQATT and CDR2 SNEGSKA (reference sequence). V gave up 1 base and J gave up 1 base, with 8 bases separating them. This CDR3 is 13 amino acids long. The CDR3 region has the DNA TGCAGTGCTAGAGTTATAGATTCCTACGAGCAGTACTTC. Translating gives CSARVIDSYEQYF.

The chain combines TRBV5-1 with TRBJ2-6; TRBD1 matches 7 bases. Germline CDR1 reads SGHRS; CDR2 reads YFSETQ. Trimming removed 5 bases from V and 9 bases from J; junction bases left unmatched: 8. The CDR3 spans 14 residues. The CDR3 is CASSSRDSLNVLTF. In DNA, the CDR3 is TGCGCCAGCAGTTCCCGGGACAGCCTCAACGTCCTGACTTTC.

As DNA, the CDR3 is TGTGCCAGCCGGGGGACAGGGGGCGGCTACGAGCAGTACTTC. This gives the protein CASRGTGGGYEQYF. This chain links TRBV28 with TRBJ2-7; TRBD1 aligns across 12 bases. After removal of 8 bases from V and 3 bases from J, the junction contained 5 bases not matched to a gene. The CDR3 totals 14 residues. Germline assignment: CDR1 MDHEN and CDR2 SYDVKM.

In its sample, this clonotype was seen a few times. The DNA of the CDR3 is TGCAGCGGCACCCTACAGGGGTCTGAAGCTTTCTTT. Translated: CSGTLQGSEAFF. This chain joins TRBV29-1 and TRBJ1-1; 7 nucleotides match TRBD1. This CDR3 region has 12 residues. V lost 7 bases, J lost 6 bases, and 8 bases stayed unmatched. The germline V gene has CDR1 SQVTM and CDR2 ANQGSEA.

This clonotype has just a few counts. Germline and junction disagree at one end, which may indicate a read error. The CDR3 loop reads CASSLTNSGYTF. For the CDR3, the DNA is TGTGCCAGCAGCTTGACCAACTCTGGCTACACCTTC. The V call is TRBV5-8, the J call TRBJ1-2, with D uncertain. The CDR3 runs to 12 residues. Germline CDR1 reads SGHTS; CDR2 reads YDEGEE.

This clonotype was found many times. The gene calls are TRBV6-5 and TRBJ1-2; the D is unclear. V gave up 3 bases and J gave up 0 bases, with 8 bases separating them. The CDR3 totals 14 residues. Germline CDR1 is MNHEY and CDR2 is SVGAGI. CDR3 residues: CASSYLLANYGYTF. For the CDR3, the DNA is TGTGCCAGCAGTTATCTACTGGCTAACTATGGCTACACCTTC.

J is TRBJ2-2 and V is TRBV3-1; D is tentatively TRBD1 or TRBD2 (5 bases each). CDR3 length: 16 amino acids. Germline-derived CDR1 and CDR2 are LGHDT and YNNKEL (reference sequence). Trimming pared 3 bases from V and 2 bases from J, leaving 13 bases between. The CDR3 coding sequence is TGTGCCAGCAGCCAGGCCGGGACGATTAACACCGGGGAGCTGTTTTTT. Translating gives CASSQAGTINTGELFF.

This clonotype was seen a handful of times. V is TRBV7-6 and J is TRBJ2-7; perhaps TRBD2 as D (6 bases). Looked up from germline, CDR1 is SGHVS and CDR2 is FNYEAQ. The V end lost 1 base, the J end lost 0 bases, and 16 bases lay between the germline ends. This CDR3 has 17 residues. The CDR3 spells CASSLEPPGLDSYEQYF. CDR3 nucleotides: TGTGCCAGCAGCTTAGAACCGCCGGGACTTGACTCCTACGAGCAGTACTTC.

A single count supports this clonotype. CDR3 in DNA: TGTGCCAGCAGCTCCACTAGTGTACTGGGGGGCTACACCTTC. Translation: CASSSTSVLGGYTF. The chain combines TRBV12-3 or TRBV12-4 with TRBJ1-2, with unresolved D. V was trimmed by 6 bases and J by 8 bases, leaving 19 bases between them. The CDR3 spans 14 residues.

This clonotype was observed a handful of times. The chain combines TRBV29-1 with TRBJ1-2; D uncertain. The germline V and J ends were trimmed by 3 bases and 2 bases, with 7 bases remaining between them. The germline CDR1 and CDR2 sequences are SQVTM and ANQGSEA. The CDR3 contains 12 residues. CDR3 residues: CSVEPPNYGYTF. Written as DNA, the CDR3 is TGCAGCGTTGAGCCACCGAACTATGGCTACACCTTC.

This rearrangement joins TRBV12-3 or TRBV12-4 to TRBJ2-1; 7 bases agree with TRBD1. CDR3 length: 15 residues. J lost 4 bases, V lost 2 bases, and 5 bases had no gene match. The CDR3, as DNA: TGTGCCAGCAGTTTACCCCGGACAGGTTACAATGAGCAGTTCTTC. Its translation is CASSLPRTGYNEQFF.

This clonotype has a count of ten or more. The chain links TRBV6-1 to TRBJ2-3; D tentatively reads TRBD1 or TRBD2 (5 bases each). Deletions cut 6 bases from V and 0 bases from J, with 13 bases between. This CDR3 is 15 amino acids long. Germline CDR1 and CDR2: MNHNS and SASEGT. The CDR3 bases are TGTGCCAGCAGGACCGGGGCCGAAAGCACAGATACGCAGTATTTT. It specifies CASRTGAESTDTQYF.

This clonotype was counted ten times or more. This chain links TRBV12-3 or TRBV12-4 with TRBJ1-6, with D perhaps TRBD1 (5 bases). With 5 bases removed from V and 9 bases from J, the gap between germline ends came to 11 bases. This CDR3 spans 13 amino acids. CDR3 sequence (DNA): TGTGCCAGCAGTGAACAGGACTTTTCACCCCTCCACTTT. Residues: CASSEQDFSPLHF.